In this sample, the clone carrying this T cell receptor beta chain turned up a few times. Its cognate antigen is unknown. The source of the sample is a study of blood T cells in healthy people across ages. About the study: About one barcoded beta molecule per two T cells came from capture by template switching.

CDR1 is SEHNR, CDR2 FQNEAQ, per germline (reference sequence). V was pared by 2 bases and J by 0 bases, with 7 bases between. The CDR3 totals 14 residues. Broader study findings: Long-lived donors had more naive CD4+ cells and higher diversity than aged donors. The recorded TCR beta diversity per million T cells decreased in a roughly linear manner with age.

Combining a sample-barcoded 5' primer with a J-beta primer mix, a second PCR ran for about 7 to 12 cycles. TCRdb called the 5' RACE reads again in MiXCR, with one record for every CDR3 protein. The sample has about 800,000 distinct CDR3 sequences; roughly 60% are singletons. This receptor was identified in a man younger than 45 in good health. Sequenced: blood. The chain combines TRBV7-9 with TRBJ2-5; D could derive from TRBD1 or TRBD2 (5 bases each). This CDR3 is CASSLMGDQETQYF. Written as DNA, the CDR3 is TGTGCCAGCAGCTTAATGGGGGACCAAGAGACCCAGTACTTC.